The clone carrying this T cell receptor beta chain was recorded many times. As yet, its antigen is unknown. Stated time point: longitudinal time-point 2. A blood bank in Maryland, USA, provided the volunteers who served as healthy controls. The unsorted libraries originated from 2 million PBMCs that had been stored at -80 C. TCRdb re-derived calls from the 5' RACE reads in MiXCR, one entry per CDR3 protein. The table records roughly 60,000 distinct CDR3 sequences, roughly 9.7% of them present only once. This record belongs to a study of neurological immune-mediated disorders. Whole-study findings and limits: HTLV-1-associated myelopathy displayed the greatest TCR clonal expansion, and multiple sclerosis exhibited the smallest, lower than that of healthy controls. CDR3 amino acid sequences found in expanded clones were never shared across subjects, suggesting private repertoires in all groups.

This CDR3 has 14 amino acids. Germline CDR1 and CDR2: MNHNS and SASEGT. The germline V and J ends were trimmed by 2 bases and 8 bases, with 15 bases remaining between them. V usage is TRBV6-1 and J usage is TRBJ1-2, with D possibly matching TRBD1 (6 bases). The material sequenced was PBMCs. This TCR came from a man aged 25 to 40 in good health. Here the CDR3 reads CASSELWGAQGYTF. CDR3 DNA sequence: TGTGCCAGCAGTGAATTGTGGGGGGCCCAGGGCTACACCTTC.